This TCR beta chain was documented in a study of shared clonotypes between healthy human individuals. The CDR3 runs 13 residues. Germline V lookup: CDR1 SGHAT, CDR2 FQDESV (reference sequence). Trimming cost V 1 base and J 7 bases, with 10 bases left between them. Profiling relied on immunoSEQ multiplex PCR, and the TCRdb table lists in-frame clones only, not all of them. The sample lists some 2.3 million clones; over 90% were seen once. Specimen: naive CD4+ T cells from PBMCs. Noted subset: CD45RA+ positively selected. The V gene is TRBV11-1, the J gene TRBJ1-1, with D uncertain. The clonotype was recovered from a young man in good health. Some clones in this sample may be carry-over from other donors' samples. The chain's CDR3 is CASSLDRYDEAFF. The CDR3 DNA follows: TGTGCCAGCAGCTTAGACAGATACGATGAAGCTTTCTTT.